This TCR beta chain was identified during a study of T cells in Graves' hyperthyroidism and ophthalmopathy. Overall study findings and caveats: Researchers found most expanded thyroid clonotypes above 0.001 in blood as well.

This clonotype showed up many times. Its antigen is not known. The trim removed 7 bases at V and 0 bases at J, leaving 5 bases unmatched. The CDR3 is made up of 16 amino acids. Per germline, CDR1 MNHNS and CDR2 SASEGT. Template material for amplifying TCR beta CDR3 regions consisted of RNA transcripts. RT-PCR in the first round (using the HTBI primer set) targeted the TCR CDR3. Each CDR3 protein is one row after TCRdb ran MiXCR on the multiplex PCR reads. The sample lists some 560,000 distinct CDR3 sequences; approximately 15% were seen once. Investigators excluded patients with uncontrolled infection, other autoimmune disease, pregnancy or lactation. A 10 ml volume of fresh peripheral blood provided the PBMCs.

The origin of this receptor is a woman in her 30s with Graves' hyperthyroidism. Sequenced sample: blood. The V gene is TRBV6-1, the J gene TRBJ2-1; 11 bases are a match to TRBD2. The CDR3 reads CASTSGRFSSYNEQFF. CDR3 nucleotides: TGTGCCAGCACTAGCGGGAGGTTCAGCTCCTACAATGAGCAGTTCTTC.